This TCR beta chain derives from a study of PD-L1 blockade in urothelial cancer. V was shortened by 6 bases and J by 0 bases, with 17 bases between the two germline ends. Germline V CDR1 and CDR2: GTSNPN, SVGIG (reference sequence). The CDR3 runs 15 residues. Produced via immunoSEQ multiplex PCR; TCRdb's table is partial and in-frame only. The table records around 30,000 clones, approximately 81% of them present only once. Time point of the sample: peripheral blood 6 weeks after treatment start. The sample holds a few counts of this clone. This clonotype was sampled from a man between 65 and 85 years old with urothelial cancer. This rearrangement joins TRBV30 to TRBJ1-1, with D possibly being TRBD1 (6 bases). The sequencing here drew on PBMCs, taken around atezolizumab (anti-PD-L1) treatment. CDR3 amino acids: CACTKDRIMNTEAFF. The CDR3 region has the DNA TGTGCCTGTACGAAAGACAGGATCATGAACACTGAAGCTTTCTTT. Full variable domain (remainder filled in from reference TRBV30 and TRBJ1-1): SQTIHQWPATLVQPVGSPLSLECTVEGTSNPNLYWYRQAAGRGLQLLFYSVGIGQISSEVPQNLSASRPQDRQFILSSKKLLLSDSGFYLCACTKDRIMNTEAFFGQGTRLTVV.